This T cell receptor (beta chain) was captured by sequencing in a study of graft-versus-host responses after intestinal transplantation. This clone turned up a few times. What it recognizes is unknown. Sequenced by immunoSEQ multiplex PCR; TCRdb stores in-frame clones only, minus some. The data show roughly 130,000 clones, about nine tenths seen once. This sample comprised unstimulated CD4+ T cells sorted from spleen or lymph node cells, obtained before intestinal transplant. The source of this sequence is a human donor who received an intestinal transplant.

CDR3 in amino acids: CASSYQGEKLFF. The CDR3 DNA is TGTGCCAGTAGTTACCAGGGGGAAAAACTGTTTTTT. The chain has TRBV19 and TRBJ1-4; a weak D match, TRBD1 (6 bases). Per germline, CDR1 LNHDA and CDR2 SQIVND (reference sequence). The V end lost 5 bases, the J end lost 8 bases, and 9 bases lay between the germline ends. This CDR3 region has 12 residues. The full variable domain, with the rest looked up from reference TRBV19 and TRBJ1-4, is DGGITQSPKYLFRKEGQNVTLSCEQNLNHDAMYWYRQDPGQGLRLIYYSQIVNDFQKGDIAEGYSVSREKKESFPLTVTSAQKNPTAFYLCASSYQGEKLFFGSGTQLSVL.